The table lists the clone carrying this TCR beta chain with a few counts. What it recognizes is unknown. The length of the CDR3 is 14 residues. Germline CDR1 reads LGHNA; CDR2 reads YSLEER. Trimming pared 0 bases from V and 4 bases from J, leaving 9 bases between. Sequencing was performed with immunoSEQ multiplex PCR; in TCRdb, only in-frame clones are kept and a portion is missing. The data contain tens of thousands of clones, 83% of them singletons. This specimen comes from a study of T cell responses to AZD1222 COVID-19 vaccine. Whole-study findings and limits: Two AZD1222 administrations were followed by greater Spike-specific TCR breadth and depth. At baseline, just five to seven AZD1222 recipients tested seropositive.

This receptor was obtained from an adult in good health. The V call is TRBV4-3, the J call TRBJ1-1; possibly TRBD1 for D (6 bases). The specimen comprised peripheral blood, sampled on day 0 of AZD1222 vaccination. The CDR3 reads CASSQDPGATEAFF. For the CDR3, the DNA is TGCGCCAGCAGCCAAGATCCAGGGGCCACTGAAGCTTTCTTT.